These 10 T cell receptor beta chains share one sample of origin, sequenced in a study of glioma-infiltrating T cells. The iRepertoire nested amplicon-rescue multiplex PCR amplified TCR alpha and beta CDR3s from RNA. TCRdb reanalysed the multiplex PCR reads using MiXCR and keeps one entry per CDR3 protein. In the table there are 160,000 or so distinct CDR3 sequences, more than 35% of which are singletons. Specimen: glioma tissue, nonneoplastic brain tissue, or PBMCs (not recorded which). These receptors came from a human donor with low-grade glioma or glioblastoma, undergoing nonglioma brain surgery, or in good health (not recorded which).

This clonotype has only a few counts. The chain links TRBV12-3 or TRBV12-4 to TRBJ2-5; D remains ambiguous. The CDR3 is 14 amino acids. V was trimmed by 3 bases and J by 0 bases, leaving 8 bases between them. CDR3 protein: CASSLRPNQETQYF. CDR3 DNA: TGTGCCAGCAGTTTGAGACCAAACCAAGAGACCCAGTACTTC.

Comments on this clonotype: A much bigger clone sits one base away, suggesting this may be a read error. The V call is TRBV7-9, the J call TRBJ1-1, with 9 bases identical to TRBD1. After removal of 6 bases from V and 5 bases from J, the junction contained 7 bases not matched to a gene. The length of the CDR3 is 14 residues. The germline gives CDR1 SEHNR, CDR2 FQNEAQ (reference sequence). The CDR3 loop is CASRRGTGWTEAFF. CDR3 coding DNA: TGTGCCAGCAGACGGGGGACAGGGTGGACTGAAGCTTTCTTT.

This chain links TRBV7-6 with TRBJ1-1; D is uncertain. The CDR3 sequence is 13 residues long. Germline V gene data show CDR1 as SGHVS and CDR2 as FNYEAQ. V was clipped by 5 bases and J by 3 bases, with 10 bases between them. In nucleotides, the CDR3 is TGTGCCAGCAGCACCCTCCGGGACACTGAAGCTTTCTTT. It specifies CASSTLRDTEAFF. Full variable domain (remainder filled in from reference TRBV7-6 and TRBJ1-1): GAGVSQSPRYKVTKRGQDVALRCDPISGHVSLYWYRQALGQGPEFLTYFNYEAQQDKSGLPNDRFSAERPEGSISTLTIQRTEQRDSAMYRCASSTLRDTEAFFGQGTRLTVV.

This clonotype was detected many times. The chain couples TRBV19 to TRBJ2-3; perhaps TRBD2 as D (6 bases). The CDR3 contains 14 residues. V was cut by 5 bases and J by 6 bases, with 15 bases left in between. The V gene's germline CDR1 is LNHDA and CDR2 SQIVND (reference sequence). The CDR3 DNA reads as TGTGCCAGTAGTTTGCAACTAGCAAGGGATACGCAGTATTTT. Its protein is CASSLQLARDTQYF.

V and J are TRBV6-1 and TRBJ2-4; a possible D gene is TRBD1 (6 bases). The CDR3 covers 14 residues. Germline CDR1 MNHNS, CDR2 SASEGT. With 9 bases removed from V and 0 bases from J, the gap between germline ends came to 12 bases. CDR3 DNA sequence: TGTGCCAGAAGCCAACAGGGAGCCAAAAACATTCAGTACTTC. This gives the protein CARSQQGAKNIQYF.

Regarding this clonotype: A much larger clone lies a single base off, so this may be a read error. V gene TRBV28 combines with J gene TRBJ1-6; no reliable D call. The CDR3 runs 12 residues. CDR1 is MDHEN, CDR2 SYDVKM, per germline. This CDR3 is CASSRLQSPLNF. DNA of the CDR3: TGTGCCAGCAGCCGTCTCCAATCACCCCTCAACTTT.

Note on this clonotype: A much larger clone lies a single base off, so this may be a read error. CDR3 coding DNA: TGTGCCATAGGTAGTCGGTCGGTTCCTAGCAATCAGCCCAAGCATTTT. Translated: CAIGSRSVPSNQPKHF. V is TRBV28 and J is TRBJ1-5; D unresolved. The CDR3 is 16 amino acids. Germline V lookup: CDR1 MDHEN, CDR2 SYDVKM. The variable domain in full, with the rest retrieved from reference TRBV28 and TRBJ1-5, is DVKVTQSSRYLVKRTGEKVFLECVQDMDHENMFWYRQDPGLGLRLIYFSYDVKMKEKGDIPEGYSVSREKKERFSLILESASTNQTSMYLCAIGSRSVPSNQPKHFGDGTRLSIL.

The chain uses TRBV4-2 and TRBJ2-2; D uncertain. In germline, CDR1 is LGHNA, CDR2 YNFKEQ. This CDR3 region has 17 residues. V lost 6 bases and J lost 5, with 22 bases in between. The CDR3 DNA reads TGTGCCAGCAGTCAAACCAACCCACCTCTCCAGACCGGGGAGCTGTTTTTT. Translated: CASSQTNPPLQTGELFF.

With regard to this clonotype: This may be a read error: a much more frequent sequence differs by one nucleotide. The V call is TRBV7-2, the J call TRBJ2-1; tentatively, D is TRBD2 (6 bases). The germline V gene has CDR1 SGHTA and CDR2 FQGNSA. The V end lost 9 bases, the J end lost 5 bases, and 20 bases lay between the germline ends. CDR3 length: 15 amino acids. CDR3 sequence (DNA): TGTGCCAGAAGCCTAAGAGGGACTGGGCACAATGAGCAGTTCTTC. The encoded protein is CARSLRGTGHNEQFF.

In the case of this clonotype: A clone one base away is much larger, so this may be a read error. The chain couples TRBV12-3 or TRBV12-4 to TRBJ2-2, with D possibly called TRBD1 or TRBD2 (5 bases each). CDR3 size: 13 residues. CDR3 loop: CASSSTETGEMFF. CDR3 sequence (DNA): TGTGCCAGCAGTTCGACAGAGACCGGGGAGATGTTTTTT.